This entry is about one T cell receptor beta chain. Both peripheral blood and punch biopsies of lesional scalp skin were obtained from patients who had alopecia areata. The V gene lost 6 bases and the J gene lost 0 bases, with 27 bases spanning the gap. Per germline, CDR1 MGHRA and CDR2 YSYEKL. This CDR3 region has 20 residues. This entry comes from a study of CD8+ T cells in alopecia areata. Study-level background: Once tofacitinib had been taken for 6 to 18 months, 6 months off drug followed.

Extraction of RNA preceded its reverse transcription into cDNA, which served as the sequencing template. The assay was immunoSEQ multiplex PCR, and TCRdb's table has in-frame clones only and misses some. The top ten clones hold roughly 13% of a sample with 7,900 or so clones, around three fifths of them seen once. This TCR was sampled from a human donor with alopecia areata. V usage is TRBV4-1 and J usage is TRBJ1-3; D remains unclear. The starting material was skin, obtained at week 0. CDR3 sequence reads: CASSMSGGRTGVDSGNTIYF. Written as DNA, the CDR3 is TGCGCCAGCAGTATGTCGGGTGGCAGGACCGGCGTCGACTCTGGAAACACCATATATTTT.